These 28 T cell receptor beta chains were all obtained from the same sample, sequenced in a study of control samples from healthy donors and cancer patients. TCRdb's copy holds only in-frame clones and misses some; the assay was immunoSEQ multiplex PCR. Of 150,000 to 200,000 clones listed, about 93% are singletons. Sequencing was carried out using blood. These receptor sequences come from a man between 18 and 35 years old in good health.

This chain joins TRBV24-1 and TRBJ1-1, with D perhaps matching TRBD1 (5 bases). Germline loops: CDR1 KGHDR, CDR2 SFDVKD. With 5 bases removed from V and 5 bases from J, the gap between germline ends came to 14 bases. This CDR3 region has 14 residues. In DNA form, the CDR3 reads TGTGCCACCAGTGCTTCCTTTGGGGGTACTGAAGCTTTCTTT. It codes for CATSASFGGTEAFF.

The V and J genes are TRBV19 and TRBJ2-2, with no clear D. Germline V gene sequence: CDR1 LNHDA, CDR2 SQIVND (reference sequence). Trimming removed 6 bases at V and 2 bases at J, with 10 bases between. The CDR3 runs to 14 residues. The CDR3 reads CASRSSVNTGELFF. CDR3 DNA sequence: TGTGCCAGTAGGTCGTCAGTTAACACCGGGGAGCTGTTTTTT.

This clone was observed a single time. The rearrangement joins TRBV5-6 to TRBJ1-2, with TRBD1 matching 7 bases. J lost 4 bases, V lost 3 bases, and 3 bases had no gene match. Germline values: CDR1 SGHDT, CDR2 YYEEEE. The CDR3 is made up of 13 amino acids. In nucleotides, the CDR3 is TGTGCCAGCAGCTCCACAGGGGCCTATGGCTACACCTTC. Translated, it gives CASSSTGAYGYTF.

The V gene is TRBV6-4, the J gene TRBJ2-2, with 8 bases aligning to TRBD2. V shed 2 bases and J 6 bases; nucleotides not matched to a gene: 5. This CDR3 contains 15 residues. Looked up from germline, CDR1 is MRHNA and CDR2 is SNTAGT. CDR3 nucleotides: TGTGCCAGCAGTGACGGGCCGGGGGGGCCCGGGGAGCTGTTTTTT. As protein: CASSDGPGGPGELFF.

V gene TRBV28 combines with J gene TRBJ1-2; D is possibly TRBD1 (6 bases). Germline V gene sequence: CDR1 MDHEN, CDR2 SYDVKM. This CDR3 is built from 13 residues. Trimming left V 8 bases short and J 4 bases short, with 14 bases between. The CDR3 loop reads CASRQALLYGYTF. The CDR3 coding sequence is TGTGCCAGCCGACAGGCCCTCCTCTATGGCTACACCTTC.

The chain combines TRBV7-9 with TRBJ1-1; D call uncertain. The length of the CDR3 is 16 residues. The germline V gene has CDR1 SEHNR and CDR2 FQNEAQ (reference sequence). V was clipped by 2 bases and J by 1 base, with 14 bases between them. The CDR3 loop is CASSLPALSSNTEAFF. DNA of the CDR3: TGTGCCAGCAGCTTACCCGCCCTGTCGTCGAACACTGAAGCTTTCTTT.

The sample holds one count of this clone. The chain joins TRBV6-4 to TRBJ2-1; 8 bases fit TRBD1. The CDR3 sequence is 15 residues long. J gave up 0 bases and V 6 bases, and 4 bases lay outside the gene matches. Germline assignment: CDR1 MRHNA and CDR2 SNTAGT. This CDR3 is CASRRDRNSYNEQFF. DNA for the CDR3: TGTGCCAGCAGAAGGGACAGGAACTCCTACAATGAGCAGTTCTTC.

This chain connects TRBV3-1 (or the pseudogene TRBV3-2) to TRBJ1-1, with D perhaps TRBD1 (5 bases). Germline CDR1 is LGHDT and CDR2 is YNNKEL (reference sequence). V dropped 5 bases and J dropped 1 base, with 23 bases sitting between them. This CDR3 contains 18 residues. CDR3: CASSEGLGGRTGNTEAFF. The CDR3 DNA is TGTGCCAGCAGCGAAGGGCTGGGGGGACGAACCGGGAACACTGAAGCTTTCTTT.

The J gene is TRBJ1-4, the V gene TRBV28; 10 bases are shared with TRBD1. Germline trimming cut 8 bases from V and 7 bases from J; bases unmatched to any gene: 4. The CDR3 loop spans 13 amino acids. Looked up from germline, CDR1 is MDHEN and CDR2 is SYDVKM. CDR3 nucleotides: TGTGCCAGCCTTGACAGGGGGCGTGAAAAACTGTTTTTT. Translated, it gives CASLDRGREKLFF. Supplemented by reference TRBV28 and TRBJ1-4, the full variable domain reads DVKVTQSSRYLVKRTGEKVFLECVQDMDHENMFWYRQDPGLGLRLIYFSYDVKMKEKGDIPEGYSVSREKKERFSLILESASTNQTSMYLCASLDRGREKLFFGSGTQLSVL.

For this clone: Sequence at one end of the junction differs from germline and may be a read error. The chain combines TRBV2 with TRBJ1-1; unclear D gene. The CDR3 totals 14 residues. Looked up from germline, CDR1 is SNHLY and CDR2 is FYNNEI. The CDR3 bases are TGTGCCAGCACTGAATCGGGCAGAAGGACTGAAGCTTTCTTT. Its protein is CASTESGRRTEAFF.

This clone came up a few times. The chain couples TRBV5-3 to TRBJ1-5; D is ambiguous. TRBV5-3 belongs to the ORF category, with a function that is uncertain. Deletions cut 4 bases from V and 7 bases from J, with 15 bases between. This CDR3 region has 14 residues. The CDR3 bases are TGTGCCAGAAGCCCTAGAATGTCGGAACAGCCCCAGCATTTT. This sequence encodes CARSPRMSEQPQHF.

The chain joins TRBV12-5 to TRBJ1-3; no clear D. The CDR3 extends over 13 amino acids. Looked up from germline, CDR1 is LGHNT and CDR2 is FRNRAP. Trimming removed 2 bases from V and 0 bases from J, with 2 bases in between. CDR3 bases: TGTGCTAGTGGTTTGCTCTCTGGAAACACCATATATTTT. Its protein is CASGLLSGNTIYF.

The J gene is TRBJ2-2, the V gene TRBV18; tentative D call: TRBD2 (6 bases). Germline lookup yields CDR1 KGHSH and CDR2 LQKENI. V dropped 3 bases and J dropped 0 bases, with 11 bases sitting between them. The CDR3 length is 16 residues. CDR3 amino acids: CASSPREVANTGELFF. CDR3 sequence (DNA): TGTGCCAGCTCACCCAGGGAGGTCGCGAACACCGGGGAGCTGTTTTTT.

The chain is built from TRBV9 and TRBJ1-3; 9 bases align to TRBD1. Germline CDR1 reads SGDLS; CDR2 reads YYNGEE. The CDR3 has 15 amino acids. After removal of 3 bases from V and 2 bases from J, the junction contained 3 bases not matched to a gene. CDR3 nucleotides: TGTGCCAGCAGCGGGGACAGGGTTGCTGGAAACACCATATATTTT. Its translation: CASSGDRVAGNTIYF.

This chain links TRBV3-1 (or the pseudogene TRBV3-2) with TRBJ2-7; the match to TRBD1 covers 8 bases. There are 11 residues in the CDR3. V dropped 6 bases and J dropped 7; count of bases not matched to a gene: 2. The V gene's germline CDR1 is LGHDT and CDR2 YNNKEL (reference sequence). In nucleotides, the CDR3 is TGTGCCAGCAGACAGGGGGATGAGCAGTACTTC. It specifies CASRQGDEQYF.

The J gene is TRBJ2-1, the V gene TRBV5-4; 8 nucleotides agree with TRBD1. The CDR3 contains 15 residues. CDR1 and CDR2 (germline): SGHNT, YYREEE (reference sequence). J gave up 0 bases and V 4 bases, and 3 bases lay outside the gene matches. CDR3 amino acids: CASSPTGGSYNEQFF. The CDR3 DNA follows: TGTGCCAGCAGCCCTACAGGGGGCTCCTACAATGAGCAGTTCTTC.

J is TRBJ2-3 and V is TRBV6-4; TRBD1 matches at 8 bases. CDR1 MRHNA and CDR2 SNTAGT come from the germline V gene. V trimming: 0 bases; J trimming: 1 base; junction bases outside the gene matches: 6. The CDR3 runs 17 residues. CDR3 sequence: CASSDSRTGIGTDTQYF. Written as DNA, the CDR3 is TGTGCCAGCAGTGACTCGAGGACAGGGATTGGCACAGATACGCAGTATTTT.

The chain has TRBV30 and TRBJ2-2; no definite D call. Germline V gene lookup returns CDR1 GTSNPN and CDR2 SVGIG (reference sequence). The V gene lost 0 bases and the J gene lost 5 bases, with 13 bases spanning the gap. This CDR3 has 15 residues. CDR3 amino acids: CAWSVGRSQTGELFF. The CDR3 DNA is TGTGCCTGGAGTGTTGGCAGGAGCCAAACCGGGGAGCTGTTTTTT.

V usage is TRBV2 and J usage is TRBJ1-3, with TRBD1 matching 8 bases. CDR1 is SNHLY and CDR2 is FYNNEI in the germline V gene. With 7 bases clipped from V and 2 bases from J, the junction kept 4 bases outside the gene matches. The CDR3 spans 14 residues. In DNA, the CDR3 is TGTGCCAGCATCCAGACAGGGGCTGGAAACACCATATATTTT. Protein product: CASIQTGAGNTIYF.

The chain links TRBV19 to TRBJ1-4; 10 positions match TRBD1. With 10 bases clipped from V and 6 bases from J, the junction kept 5 bases outside the gene matches. Germline values: CDR1 LNHDA, CDR2 SQIVND (reference sequence). This CDR3 spans 13 amino acids. DNA for the CDR3: TGTGCCACCCGGGACAGGGGATATGAAAAACTGTTTTTT. It specifies CATRDRGYEKLFF.

Of note for this clone: Additional DNA sequences in this sample encode the identical CDR3. This chain joins TRBV6-4 and TRBJ2-1; perhaps TRBD2 as D (5 bases). This CDR3 contains 13 residues. V was trimmed by 5 bases and J by 5 bases, leaving 10 bases between them. Per germline, CDR1 MRHNA and CDR2 SNTAGT. CDR3 sequence (DNA): TGTGCCAGCAGTAGGACGGGGAACAATGAGCAGTTCTTC. Protein product: CASSRTGNNEQFF.

The chain has TRBV30 and TRBJ1-1; D is ambiguous. V was pared by 2 bases and J by 5 bases, with 6 bases between. Germline CDR1 reads GTSNPN; CDR2 reads SVGIG (reference sequence). This CDR3 is built from 11 residues. The CDR3 DNA reads as TGTGCCTGGAGTTTCCAGACTGAAGCTTTCTTT. Residues: CAWSFQTEAFF.

The chain joins TRBV30 to TRBJ2-3, with a weak D call TRBD1 (6 bases). This CDR3 has 16 amino acids. Per germline, CDR1 GTSNPN and CDR2 SVGIG (reference sequence). V was shortened by 0 bases and J by 1 base, with 14 bases between the two germline ends. The CDR3 spells CAWSVRNRARTDTQYF. The CDR3 nucleotides read TGTGCCTGGAGTGTAAGAAACAGGGCTCGCACAGATACGCAGTATTTT.

The chain uses TRBV5-8 and TRBJ1-3; no clear D. The length of the CDR3 is 12 residues. V dropped 2 bases and J dropped 3 bases, with 3 bases sitting between them. Germline V gene sequence: CDR1 SGHTS, CDR2 YDEGEE. The CDR3 loop is CASSFSGNTIYF. CDR3 nucleotides: TGTGCCAGCAGCTTTAGTGGAAACACCATATATTTT.

The rearrangement uses TRBV2 and TRBJ1-6; TRBD1 is a possible D gene (6 bases). Trimming pared 10 bases from V and 8 bases from J, leaving 15 bases between. CDR1 and CDR2 (germline): SNHLY, FYNNEI. The CDR3 loop spans 13 amino acids. In DNA form, the CDR3 reads TGTGCCACTCTATACAGGGAGGATTCACCCCTCCACTTT. Translated: CATLYREDSPLHF.

The J gene is TRBJ1-5, the V gene TRBV6-5; D uncertain. The germline gives CDR1 MNHEY, CDR2 SVGAGI. The CDR3 runs 15 residues. V lost 6 bases, J lost 3 bases, and 15 bases lay in between. The CDR3 sequence is CASRTVLETNQPQHF. CDR3 DNA sequence: TGTGCCAGCAGGACGGTGTTAGAGACCAATCAGCCCCAGCATTTT.

This chain links TRBV18 with TRBJ1-1, with D possibly TRBD1 on 6 matching bases. V lost 2 bases and J lost 2, with 12 bases in between. CDR3 length: 15 residues. In germline, CDR1 is KGHSH, CDR2 LQKENI. The CDR3 region has the DNA TGTGCCAGCTCACCAACCGGGACACTCAACACTGAAGCTTTCTTT. It translates to CASSPTGTLNTEAFF.

The rearrangement joins TRBV27 to TRBJ2-7; TRBD1 agrees at 7 bases. V was pared by 0 bases and J by 3 bases, with 5 bases of the junction left unmatched. Looked up from germline, CDR1 is MNHEY and CDR2 is SMNVEV (reference sequence). CDR3 length equals 15 residues. The CDR3, as DNA: TGTGCCAGCAGTTTATCCTTGGACAGGATCTACGAGCAGTACTTC. This codes for CASSLSLDRIYEQYF.